Each of the 22 T cell receptor beta chains below was sequenced from the same sample in a study of T-cell reconstitution after alpha-beta-depleted transplantation in children. A library of TCRbeta sequences, prepared with unique molecular identifiers, was generated. TCRdb independently ran MiXCR on the PCR reads; one entry per CDR3 protein. The sample has about 610,000 distinct CDR3 sequences, about 11% seen once; the top ten hold roughly 4%. The source material was PBMCs from the stem cell graft donor, sampled from the stem cell graft. Receptors were obtained from a human donor who donated a stem cell graft to a child with acute myeloid leukemia.

This clonotype was seen a handful of times. The rearrangement joins TRBV12-3 or TRBV12-4 to TRBJ2-1; 12 positions agree with TRBD2. V lost 7 bases to trimming and J lost 4 bases; unmatched junction nucleotides: 8. The length of the CDR3 is 16 residues. This CDR3 is CASISSGLAGYNEQFF. Here the CDR3 DNA reads TGTGCCAGCATCTCATCCGGACTAGCGGGATACAATGAGCAGTTCTTC.

The V and J genes are TRBV5-1 and TRBJ1-1, with D possibly TRBD1 on 5 matching bases. Trimming took off 8 bases at V and 7 bases at J, with 21 bases between the two ends. The CDR3 contains 14 residues. Germline V CDR1 and CDR2: SGHRS, YFSETQ. In DNA, the CDR3 is TGCGCCAGTGGGAAGGGAGGGGAGGTGAATGAAGCTTTCTTT. It is translated as CASGKGGEVNEAFF.

Many counts were recorded for this clonotype. The chain recombines TRBV12-3 or TRBV12-4 with TRBJ2-3, with D possibly TRBD2 on 6 matching bases. Trimming took off 7 bases at V and 9 bases at J, with 17 bases between the two ends. There are 13 residues in the CDR3. CDR3 sequence (DNA): TGTGCCAGCACCACTGAGGGACTGGGGACGCAGTATTTT. Translation gives CASTTEGLGTQYF.

V is TRBV5-1 and J is TRBJ2-3; D gene uncertain. Germline CDR1 reads SGHRS; CDR2 reads YFSETQ. The V end was cut by 3 bases, the J end by 6 bases, with 14 bases between. The CDR3 is made up of 14 amino acids. The CDR3 reads CASSSDVTLDTQYF. The DNA of the CDR3 is TGCGCCAGCAGCTCGGATGTCACTCTTGATACGCAGTATTTT.

Only a few counts were recorded for this clonotype. The CDR3 is CASSRTGLAVLSTDTQYF. For the CDR3, the DNA is TGTGCCAGCAGCCGAACCGGACTAGCGGTTCTTAGCACAGATACGCAGTATTTT. The chain joins TRBV11-2 to TRBJ2-3, with 10 bases lining up with TRBD2. The CDR3 has 18 amino acids. With V trimmed by 5 bases and J by 0 bases, 11 bases remained unmatched. The germline CDR1 and CDR2 sequences are SGHAT and FQNNGV.

This clonotype was seen repeatedly, ten times or more. The V gene is TRBV6-2 or TRBV6-3, the J gene TRBJ2-7, with 8 bases identical to TRBD2. The CDR3 is made up of 14 amino acids. The V and J ends lost 5 bases and 5 bases, in that order; junction bases with no gene match: 8. Germline V gives CDR1 MNHEY, CDR2 SVGEGT. The CDR3 is CASSPTSGKDEQYF. The DNA of the CDR3 is TGTGCCAGCAGTCCCACTAGCGGCAAGGACGAGCAGTACTTC.

This clonotype was observed a few times. The rearrangement uses TRBV28 and TRBJ2-4; D not resolved. Germline loops: CDR1 MDHEN, CDR2 SYDVKM. V dropped 3 bases and J dropped 2 bases, with 5 bases sitting between them. This CDR3 has 13 residues. The CDR3 nucleotides are TGTGCCAGCAGTTTGGGCCCCAAAAACATTCAGTACTTC. It encodes CASSLGPKNIQYF. Variable domain in full (rest from reference TRBV28 and TRBJ2-4): DVKVTQSSRYLVKRTGEKVFLECVQDMDHENMFWYRQDPGLGLRLIYFSYDVKMKEKGDIPEGYSVSREKKERFSLILESASTNQTSMYLCASSLGPKNIQYFGAGTRLSVL.

Remarks on this clonotype: At one of its ends the junction is not consistent with the germline gene, which may arise from a read error. This rearrangement joins TRBV5-8 to TRBJ2-1; tentatively, D is TRBD1 (6 bases). The V gene's germline CDR1 is SGHTS and CDR2 YDEGEE. The CDR3 runs 14 residues. Written as DNA, the CDR3 is TGTGCCAGGAGCTCACCTGTGAGGGGGAACGAGCAGTTCTTC. Its translation is CARSSPVRGNEQFF.

V is TRBV6-5 and J is TRBJ1-1; D gene unclear. CDR1 and CDR2 (germline): MNHEY, SVGAGI. The CDR3 spans 15 residues. V dropped 6 bases and J dropped 4 bases, with 18 bases sitting between them. The CDR3 sequence is CASSVQVGGSTEAFF. The DNA of the CDR3 is TGTGCCAGCAGCGTCCAGGTAGGCGGGAGCACTGAAGCTTTCTTT.

The rearrangement joins TRBV29-1 to TRBJ1-2; D possibly corresponds to TRBD1 (5 bases). V was cut by 6 bases and J by 7 bases, with 24 bases left in between. Germline assignment: CDR1 SQVTM and CDR2 ANQGSEA. The CDR3 spans 15 residues. The CDR3, as DNA: TGCAGCGTCGTAAACGTCGCAGGGAGACGCGCTGGCTACACCTTC. Translating gives CSVVNVAGRRAGYTF.

J is TRBJ1-5 and V is TRBV5-5; D not certain. Trimming took off 0 bases at V and 3 bases at J, with 10 bases between the two ends. CDR1 and CDR2 from the germline V gene are SGHKS and YYEKEE (reference sequence). CDR3 size: 15 residues. CDR3 sequence reads: CASSLGLGLNQPQHF. The CDR3 coding sequence is TGTGCCAGCAGCTTGGGGTTAGGGCTCAATCAGCCCCAGCATTTT.

This clonotype occurred many times. The genes are TRBV6-1 and TRBJ2-7; D possibly corresponds to TRBD2 (6 bases). The V gene's germline CDR1 is MNHNS and CDR2 SASEGT. Trimming took 5 bases from V and 7 from J, leaving 21 bases between them. The CDR3 spans 15 residues. This CDR3 is CASSPGTGGLGEQYF. The DNA of the CDR3 is TGTGCCAGCAGTCCCGGGACTGGGGGACTTGGAGAGCAGTACTTC.

This rearrangement joins TRBV6-5 to TRBJ2-2; D may correspond to TRBD1 or TRBD2 (5 bases each). V lost 4 bases and J lost 4, with 16 bases in between. Germline-derived CDR1 and CDR2 are MNHEY and SVGAGI. The CDR3 sequence is 16 residues long. The CDR3 nucleotides read TGTGCCAGCAGTTCGTTAGGGACGGCGGGCACCGGGGAGCTGTTTTTT. This encodes CASSSLGTAGTGELFF.

This clonotype was detected ten times or more. As DNA, the CDR3 is TGTGCCAGCAGCCTAACGGGACTAGCGGACGAGCAGTACTTC. This sequence encodes CASSLTGLADEQYF. The genes are TRBV12-3 or TRBV12-4 and TRBJ2-7, with TRBD2 matching 11 bases. This CDR3 spans 14 amino acids. The V gene end was trimmed by 6 bases and the J gene end by 5 bases; junction bases not matched to a gene: 6.

The V and J genes are TRBV29-1 and TRBJ2-3; no reliable D call. The V gene's germline CDR1 is SQVTM and CDR2 ANQGSEA. CDR3 length equals 14 residues. V gave up 6 bases and J gave up 0 bases, with 13 bases separating them. CDR3 DNA sequence: TGCAGCGTGAGCGCAGGTTCTAGCACAGATACGCAGTATTTT. Translated, it gives CSVSAGSSTDTQYF.

The sample holds many counts of this clonotype. This chain uses TRBV11-2 with TRBJ2-3, with 9 bases identical to TRBD2. After removal of 8 bases from V and 2 bases from J, the junction contained 5 bases not matched to a gene. The CDR3 is made up of 14 amino acids. Germline CDR1 and CDR2: SGHAT and FQNNGV. The CDR3 coding sequence is TGTGCCAGCGGACTAGCGCAAGCCACAGATACGCAGTATTTT. The encoded protein is CASGLAQATDTQYF. Supplemented by reference TRBV11-2 and TRBJ2-3, the full variable domain reads EAGVAQSPRYKIIEKRQSVAFWCNPISGHATLYWYQQILGQGPKLLIQFQNNGVVDDSQLPKDRFSAERLKGVDSTLKIQPAKLEDSAVYLCASGLAQATDTQYFGPGTRLTVL.

The sample holds many counts of this clonotype. V usage is TRBV29-1 and J usage is TRBJ2-3; D is perhaps TRBD2 (6 bases). CDR3 length: 12 residues. V lost 7 bases and J lost 2, with 10 bases in between. CDR1 and CDR2 (germline): SQVTM, ANQGSEA. This CDR3 is CSGGAHTDTQYF. CDR3 nucleotides: TGCAGCGGCGGGGCTCACACAGATACGCAGTATTTT.

A few counts support this clonotype. V and J are TRBV4-2 and TRBJ2-3; 9 bases agree with TRBD2. The germline CDR1 and CDR2 sequences are LGHNA and YNFKEQ. V was clipped by 2 bases and J by 1 base; unmatched bases: 7. This CDR3 is 17 amino acids long. This chain's CDR3 is CASSQKQRLAGTDTQYF. DNA for the CDR3: TGTGCCAGCAGCCAAAAACAGAGACTAGCGGGCACAGATACGCAGTATTTT.

The V call is TRBV10-3, the J call TRBJ2-5, with 10 bases identical to TRBD1. Germline-derived CDR1 and CDR2 are ENHRY and SYGVKD. This CDR3 region has 14 residues. V lost 6 bases and J lost 5; bases outside the gene matches: 6. This CDR3 is CAIRKDRGWETQYF. In nucleotides, the CDR3 is TGTGCCATCAGGAAGGACAGGGGGTGGGAGACCCAGTACTTC.

The rearrangement joins TRBV7-9 to TRBJ2-1, with D perhaps TRBD1 (6 bases). CDR3 length: 11 residues. Germline assignment: CDR1 SEHNR and CDR2 FQNEAQ (reference sequence). V was shortened by 5 bases and J by 14 bases, with 13 bases between the two germline ends. The chain's CDR3 is CASSRTGNEFF. Here the CDR3 DNA reads TGTGCCAGCAGCCGAACAGGGAACGAGTTCTTC.

Only a few counts were recorded for this clonotype. This chain joins TRBV5-1 and TRBJ2-3; 14 bases are a match to TRBD2. The germline V gene has CDR1 SGHRS and CDR2 YFSETQ. The CDR3 is 18 residues long. V trimming: 5 bases; J trimming: 6 bases; junction bases outside the gene matches: 14. In nucleotides, the CDR3 is TGCGCCAGCAGTCTCGCCGGGACTAGCGGGAGCATATGGGATACGCAGTATTTT. As protein: CASSLAGTSGSIWDTQYF.

This chain connects TRBV20-1 to TRBJ2-2; D tentatively reads TRBD1 or TRBD2 (5 bases each). The CDR3 is 12 amino acids. Germline values: CDR1 DFQATT, CDR2 SNEGSKA (reference sequence). V gave up 2 bases and J gave up 5 bases, with 6 bases separating them. CDR3 DNA: TGCAGTGCTAGATGGGGGACCGGGGAGCTGTTTTTT. Its protein is CSARWGTGELFF.